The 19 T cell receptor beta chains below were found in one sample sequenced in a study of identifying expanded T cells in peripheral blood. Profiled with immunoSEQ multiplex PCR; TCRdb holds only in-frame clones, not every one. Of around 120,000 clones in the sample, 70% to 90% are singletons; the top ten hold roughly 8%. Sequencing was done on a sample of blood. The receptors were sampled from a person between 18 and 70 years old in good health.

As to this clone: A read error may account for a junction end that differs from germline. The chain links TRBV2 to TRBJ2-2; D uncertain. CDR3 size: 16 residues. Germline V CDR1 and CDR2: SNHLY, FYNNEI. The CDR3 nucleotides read TGTGCCGGCAGCACCCTCGACCCTACGAACACCGGGGAGCTGTTTTTT. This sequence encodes CAGSTLDPTNTGELFF.

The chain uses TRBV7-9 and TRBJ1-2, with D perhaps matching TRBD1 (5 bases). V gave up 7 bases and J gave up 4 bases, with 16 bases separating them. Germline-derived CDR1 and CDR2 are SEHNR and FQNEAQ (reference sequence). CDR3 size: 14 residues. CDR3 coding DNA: TGTGCCAGCACCCCGGACGGGACGTTCTATGGCTACACCTTC. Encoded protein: CASTPDGTFYGYTF.

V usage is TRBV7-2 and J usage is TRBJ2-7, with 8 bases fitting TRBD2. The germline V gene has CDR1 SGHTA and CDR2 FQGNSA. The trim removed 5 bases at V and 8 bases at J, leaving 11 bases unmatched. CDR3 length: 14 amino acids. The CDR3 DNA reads TGTGCCAGCAGCCTACTGGCGGGGGGTATTCAGCAGTACTTC. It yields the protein CASSLLAGGIQQYF. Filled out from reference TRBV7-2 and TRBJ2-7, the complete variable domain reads GAGVSQSPSNKVTEKGKDVELRCDPISGHTALYWYRQSLGQGLEFLIYFQGNSAPDKSGLPSDRFSAERTGGSVSTLTIQRTQQEDSAVYLCASSLLAGGIQQYFGPGTRLTVT.

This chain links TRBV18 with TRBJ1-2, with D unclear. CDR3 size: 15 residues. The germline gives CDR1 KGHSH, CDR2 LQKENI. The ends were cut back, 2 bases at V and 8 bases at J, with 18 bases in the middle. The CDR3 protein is CASSPIDTQTGGYTF. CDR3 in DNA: TGTGCCAGCTCACCAATAGACACCCAAACGGGGGGCTACACCTTC.

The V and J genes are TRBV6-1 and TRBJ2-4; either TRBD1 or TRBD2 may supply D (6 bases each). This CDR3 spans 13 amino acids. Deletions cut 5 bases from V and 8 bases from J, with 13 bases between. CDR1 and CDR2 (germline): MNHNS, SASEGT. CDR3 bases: TGTGCCAGCAGTACCAGGGGAGGCGACATTCAGTACTTC. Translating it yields CASSTRGGDIQYF.

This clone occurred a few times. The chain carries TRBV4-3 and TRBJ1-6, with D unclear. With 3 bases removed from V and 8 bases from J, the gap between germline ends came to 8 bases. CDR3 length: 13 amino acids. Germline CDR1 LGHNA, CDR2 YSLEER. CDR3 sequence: CASSHLDDSPLHF. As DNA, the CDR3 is TGCGCCAGCAGCCATTTAGACGATTCACCCCTCCACTTT.

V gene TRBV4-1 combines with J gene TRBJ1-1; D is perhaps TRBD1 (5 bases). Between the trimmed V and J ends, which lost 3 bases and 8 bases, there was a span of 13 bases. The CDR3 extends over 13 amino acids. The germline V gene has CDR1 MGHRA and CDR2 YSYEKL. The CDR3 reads CASSHSEQVEAFF. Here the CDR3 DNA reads TGCGCCAGCAGCCATTCAGAACAGGTAGAAGCTTTCTTT.

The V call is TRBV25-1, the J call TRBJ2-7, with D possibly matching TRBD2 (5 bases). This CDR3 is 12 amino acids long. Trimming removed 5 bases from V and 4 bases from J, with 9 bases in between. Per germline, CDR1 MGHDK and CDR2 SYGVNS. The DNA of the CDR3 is TGTGCCAGCAGTCCAGGACTGTACGAGCAGTACTTC. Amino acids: CASSPGLYEQYF.

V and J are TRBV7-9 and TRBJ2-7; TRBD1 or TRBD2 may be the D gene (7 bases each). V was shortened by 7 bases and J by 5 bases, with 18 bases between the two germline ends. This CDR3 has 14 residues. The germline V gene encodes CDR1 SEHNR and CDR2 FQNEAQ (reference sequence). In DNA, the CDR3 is TGTGCCAGCATCGCGAGGGGGAGGGGGCACGAGCAGTACTTC. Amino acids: CASIARGRGHEQYF.

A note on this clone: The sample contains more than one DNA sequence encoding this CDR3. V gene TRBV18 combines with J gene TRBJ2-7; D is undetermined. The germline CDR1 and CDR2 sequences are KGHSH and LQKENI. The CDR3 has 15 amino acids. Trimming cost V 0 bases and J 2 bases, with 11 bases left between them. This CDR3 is CASSPPGLAAYEQYF. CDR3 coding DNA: TGTGCCAGCTCACCACCCGGCCTGGCCGCCTACGAGCAGTACTTC.

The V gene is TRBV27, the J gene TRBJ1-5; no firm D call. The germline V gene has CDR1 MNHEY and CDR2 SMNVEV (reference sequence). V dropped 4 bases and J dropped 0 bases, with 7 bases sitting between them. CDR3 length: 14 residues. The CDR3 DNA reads TGTGCCAGCAGTTCAAAGAATAGCAATCAGCCCCAGCATTTT. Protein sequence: CASSSKNSNQPQHF.

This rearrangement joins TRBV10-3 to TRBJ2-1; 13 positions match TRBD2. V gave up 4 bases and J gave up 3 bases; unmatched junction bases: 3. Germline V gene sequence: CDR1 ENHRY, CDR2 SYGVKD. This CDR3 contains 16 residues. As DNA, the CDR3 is TGTGCCATCAGTGGGAGACTAGCGGGGGGCTACAATGAGCAGTTCTTC. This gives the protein CAISGRLAGGYNEQFF.

CDR3 nucleotide sequence: TGTGCCAGCAGCTTGAGGAGGGGAGAAAATCAGCCCCAGCATTTT. Residues: CASSLRRGENQPQHF. This chain links TRBV5-5 with TRBJ1-5; possibly TRBD1 for D (5 bases). V lost 1 base, J lost 4 bases, and 12 bases lay in between. This CDR3 spans 15 amino acids. CDR1 and CDR2 from the germline V gene are SGHKS and YYEKEE (reference sequence).

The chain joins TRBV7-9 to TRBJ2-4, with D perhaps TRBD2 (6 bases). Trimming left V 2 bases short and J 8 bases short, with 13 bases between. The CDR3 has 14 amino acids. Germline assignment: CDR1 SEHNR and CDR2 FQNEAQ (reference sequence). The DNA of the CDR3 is TGTGCCAGCAGCTTATTCGGGGGTGAGGACATTCAGTACTTC. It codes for CASSLFGGEDIQYF.

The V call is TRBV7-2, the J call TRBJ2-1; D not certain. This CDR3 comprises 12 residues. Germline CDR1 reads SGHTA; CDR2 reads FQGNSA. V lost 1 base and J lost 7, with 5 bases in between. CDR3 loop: CASSLGVNEQFF. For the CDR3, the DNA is TGTGCCAGCAGCTTAGGAGTGAATGAGCAGTTCTTC.

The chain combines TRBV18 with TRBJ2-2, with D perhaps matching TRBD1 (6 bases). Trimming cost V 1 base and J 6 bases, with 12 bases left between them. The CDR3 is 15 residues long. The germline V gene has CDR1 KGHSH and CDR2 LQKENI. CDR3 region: CASSPRGRGAGELFF. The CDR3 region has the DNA TGTGCCAGCTCACCACGGGGCAGGGGAGCCGGGGAGCTGTTTTTT. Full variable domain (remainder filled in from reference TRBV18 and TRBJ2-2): NAGVMQNPRHLVRRRGQEARLRCSPMKGHSHVYWYRQLPEEGLKFMVYLQKENIIDESGMPKERFSAEFPKEGPSILRIQQVVRGDSAAYFCASSPRGRGAGELFFGEGSRLTVL.

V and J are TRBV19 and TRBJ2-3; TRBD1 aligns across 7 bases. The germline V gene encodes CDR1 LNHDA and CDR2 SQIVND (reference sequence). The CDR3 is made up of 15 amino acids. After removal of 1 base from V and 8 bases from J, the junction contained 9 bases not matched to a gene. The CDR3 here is CASSIVGTARGTQYF. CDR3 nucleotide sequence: TGTGCCAGTAGTATAGTGGGGACAGCAAGAGGTACGCAGTATTTT.

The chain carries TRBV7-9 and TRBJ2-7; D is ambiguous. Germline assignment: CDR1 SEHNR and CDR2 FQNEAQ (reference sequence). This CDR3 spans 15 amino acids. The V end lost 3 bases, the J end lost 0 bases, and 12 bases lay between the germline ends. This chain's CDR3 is CASSFIGHNSYEQYF. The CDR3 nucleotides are TGTGCCAGCAGCTTCATCGGGCACAACTCCTACGAGCAGTACTTC.

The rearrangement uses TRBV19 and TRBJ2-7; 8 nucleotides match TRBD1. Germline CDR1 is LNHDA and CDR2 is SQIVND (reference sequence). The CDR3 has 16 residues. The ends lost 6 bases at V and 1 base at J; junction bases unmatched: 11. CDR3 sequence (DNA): TGTGCCAGTAGCCTAGGACAGGGTTGGGGTTCCTACGAGCAGTACTTC. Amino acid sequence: CASSLGQGWGSYEQYF.